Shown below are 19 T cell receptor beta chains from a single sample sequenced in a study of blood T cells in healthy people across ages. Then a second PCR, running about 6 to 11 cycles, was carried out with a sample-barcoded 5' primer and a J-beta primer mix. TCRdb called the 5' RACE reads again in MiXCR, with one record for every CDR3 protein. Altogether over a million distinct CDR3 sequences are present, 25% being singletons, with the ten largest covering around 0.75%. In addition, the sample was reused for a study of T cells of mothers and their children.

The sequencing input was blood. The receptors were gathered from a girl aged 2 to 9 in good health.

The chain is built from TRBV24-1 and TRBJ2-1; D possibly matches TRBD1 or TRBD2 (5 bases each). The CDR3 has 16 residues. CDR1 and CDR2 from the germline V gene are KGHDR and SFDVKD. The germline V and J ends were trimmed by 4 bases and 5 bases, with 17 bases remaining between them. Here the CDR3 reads CATSEPSPGLDNEQFF. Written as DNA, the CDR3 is TGTGCCACCAGTGAACCCTCTCCGGGGCTCGACAATGAGCAGTTCTTC.

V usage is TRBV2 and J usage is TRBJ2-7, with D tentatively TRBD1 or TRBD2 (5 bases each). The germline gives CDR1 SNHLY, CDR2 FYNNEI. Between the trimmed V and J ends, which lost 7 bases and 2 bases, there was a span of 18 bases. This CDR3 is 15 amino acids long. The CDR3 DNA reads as TGTGCCAGCATCCCGAGAGGGACGGAGACCTACGAGCAGTACTTC. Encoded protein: CASIPRGTETYEQYF.

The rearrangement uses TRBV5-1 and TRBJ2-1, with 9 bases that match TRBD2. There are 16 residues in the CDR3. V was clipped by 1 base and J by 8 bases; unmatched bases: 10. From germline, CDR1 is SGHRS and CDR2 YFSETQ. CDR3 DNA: TGCGCCAGCAGCTTGTTAAAGGCCACTAGCGGGCATGAGCAGTTCTTC. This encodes CASSLLKATSGHEQFF.

The CDR3 DNA reads TGCAGCGTTGAGCATTCCGGGAGGGTGGATACGCAGTATTTT. Translated, it gives CSVEHSGRVDTQYF. The chain couples TRBV29-1 to TRBJ2-3; TRBD2 agrees at 8 bases. The CDR3 length is 14 residues. Per germline, CDR1 SQVTM and CDR2 ANQGSEA. After removal of 3 bases from V and 6 bases from J, the junction contained 8 bases not matched to a gene.

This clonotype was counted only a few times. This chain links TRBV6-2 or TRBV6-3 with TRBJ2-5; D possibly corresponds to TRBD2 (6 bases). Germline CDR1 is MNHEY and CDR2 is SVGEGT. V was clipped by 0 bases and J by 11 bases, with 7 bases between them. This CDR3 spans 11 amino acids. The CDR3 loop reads CASSYSGSQYF. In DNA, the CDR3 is TGTGCCAGCAGTTACTCCGGGAGTCAGTACTTC.

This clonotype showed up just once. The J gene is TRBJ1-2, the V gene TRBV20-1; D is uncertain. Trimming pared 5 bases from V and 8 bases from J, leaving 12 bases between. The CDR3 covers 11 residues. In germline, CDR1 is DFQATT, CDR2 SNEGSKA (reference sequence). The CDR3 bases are TGCAGTGCTGCGGTATTAAGCGGCTACACCTTC. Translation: CSAAVLSGYTF.

CDR3: CASRFGGTDTQYF. The CDR3 DNA is TGTGCCAGCAGGTTTGGGGGAACAGATACGCAGTATTTT. The rearrangement links TRBV7-8 to TRBJ2-3, with D tentatively TRBD1 or TRBD2 (5 bases each). Germline V CDR1 and CDR2: SGHVS, FQNEAQ. V gave up 6 bases and J gave up 3 bases, with 10 bases separating them. The CDR3 runs to 13 residues.

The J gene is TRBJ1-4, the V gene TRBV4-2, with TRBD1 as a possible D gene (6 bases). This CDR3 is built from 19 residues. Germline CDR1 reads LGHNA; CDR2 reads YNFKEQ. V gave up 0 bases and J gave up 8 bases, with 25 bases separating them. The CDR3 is CASSQESSLGSGEGEKLFF. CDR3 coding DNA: TGTGCCAGCAGCCAAGAAAGTTCCTTAGGATCAGGGGAAGGAGAAAAACTGTTTTTT.

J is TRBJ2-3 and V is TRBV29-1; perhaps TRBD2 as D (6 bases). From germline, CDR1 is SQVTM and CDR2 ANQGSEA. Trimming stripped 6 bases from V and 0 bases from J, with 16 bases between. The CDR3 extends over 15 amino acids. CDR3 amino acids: CSVATGDPSTDTQYF. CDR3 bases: TGCAGCGTAGCCACGGGGGACCCGAGCACAGATACGCAGTATTTT.

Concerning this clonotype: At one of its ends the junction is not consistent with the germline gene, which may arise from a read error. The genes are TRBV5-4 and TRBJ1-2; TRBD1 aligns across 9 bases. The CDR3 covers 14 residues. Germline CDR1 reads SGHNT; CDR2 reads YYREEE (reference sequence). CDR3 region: CASSITGGGYGYAF. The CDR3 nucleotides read TGTGCCAGCAGCATAACAGGGGGCGGGTATGGCTACGCCTTC.

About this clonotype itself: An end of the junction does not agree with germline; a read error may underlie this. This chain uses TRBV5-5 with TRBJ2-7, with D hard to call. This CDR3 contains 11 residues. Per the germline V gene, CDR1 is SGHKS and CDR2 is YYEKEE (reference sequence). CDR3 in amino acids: CVSSSPLEQYF. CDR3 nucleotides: TGTGTCAGCAGCTCCCCTCTCGAGCAGTACTTC.

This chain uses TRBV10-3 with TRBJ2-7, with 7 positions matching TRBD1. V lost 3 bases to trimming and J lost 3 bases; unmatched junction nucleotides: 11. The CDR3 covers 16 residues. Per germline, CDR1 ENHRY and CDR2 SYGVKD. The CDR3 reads CAISDPTGTADYEQYF. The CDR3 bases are TGTGCCATCAGTGACCCAACCGGGACAGCGGACTACGAGCAGTACTTC.

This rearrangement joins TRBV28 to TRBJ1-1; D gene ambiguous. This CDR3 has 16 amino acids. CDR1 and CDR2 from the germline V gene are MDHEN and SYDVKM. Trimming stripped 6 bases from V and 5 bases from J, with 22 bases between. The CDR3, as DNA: TGTGCCAGCAGCTCCTTAAGCGGGGTTGAGAGAACTGAAGCTTTCTTT. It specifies CASSSLSGVERTEAFF.

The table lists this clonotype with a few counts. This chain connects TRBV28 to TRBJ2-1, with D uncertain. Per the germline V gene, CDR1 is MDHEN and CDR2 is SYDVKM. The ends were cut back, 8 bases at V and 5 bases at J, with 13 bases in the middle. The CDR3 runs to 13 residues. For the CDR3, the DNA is TGTGCCAGCCAAGGTCCCCCGGACAATGAGCAGTTCTTC. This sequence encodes CASQGPPDNEQFF.

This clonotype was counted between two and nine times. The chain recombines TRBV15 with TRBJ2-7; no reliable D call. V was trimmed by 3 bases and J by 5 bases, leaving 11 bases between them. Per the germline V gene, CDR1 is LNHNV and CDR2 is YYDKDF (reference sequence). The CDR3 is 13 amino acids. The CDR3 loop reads CATSRDPLNEQYF. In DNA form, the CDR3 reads TGTGCCACCAGCAGGGATCCTCTGAACGAGCAGTACTTC.

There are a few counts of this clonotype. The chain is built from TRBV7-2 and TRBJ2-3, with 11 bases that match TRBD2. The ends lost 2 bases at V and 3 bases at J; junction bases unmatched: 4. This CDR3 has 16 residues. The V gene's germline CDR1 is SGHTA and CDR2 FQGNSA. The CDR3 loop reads CASSLIAGGWTDTQYF. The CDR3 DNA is TGTGCCAGCAGCTTAATAGCGGGGGGGTGGACAGATACGCAGTATTTT.

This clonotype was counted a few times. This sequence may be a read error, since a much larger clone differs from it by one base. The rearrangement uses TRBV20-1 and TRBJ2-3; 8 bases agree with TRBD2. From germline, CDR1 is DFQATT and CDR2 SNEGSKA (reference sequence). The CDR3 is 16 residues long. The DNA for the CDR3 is TGCAGTGCTAGAGGGGTGAGAGCGGGGGCATCAGATACGCAGTGTTTT. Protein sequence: CSARGVRAGASDTQCF.

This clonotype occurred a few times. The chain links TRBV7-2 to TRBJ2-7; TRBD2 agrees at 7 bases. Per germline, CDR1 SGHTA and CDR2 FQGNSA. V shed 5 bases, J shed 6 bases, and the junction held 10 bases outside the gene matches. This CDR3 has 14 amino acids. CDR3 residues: CASSQSGKPSEQYF. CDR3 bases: TGTGCCAGCAGCCAAAGCGGGAAGCCCTCCGAGCAGTACTTC.

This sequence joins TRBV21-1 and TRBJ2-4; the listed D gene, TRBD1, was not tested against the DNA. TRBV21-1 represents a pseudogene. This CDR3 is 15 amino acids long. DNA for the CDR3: TGTGCCAGCAGCCTTGATACAGGGAGAAAAAACATTCAGTACTTC. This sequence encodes CASSLDTGRKNIQYF.